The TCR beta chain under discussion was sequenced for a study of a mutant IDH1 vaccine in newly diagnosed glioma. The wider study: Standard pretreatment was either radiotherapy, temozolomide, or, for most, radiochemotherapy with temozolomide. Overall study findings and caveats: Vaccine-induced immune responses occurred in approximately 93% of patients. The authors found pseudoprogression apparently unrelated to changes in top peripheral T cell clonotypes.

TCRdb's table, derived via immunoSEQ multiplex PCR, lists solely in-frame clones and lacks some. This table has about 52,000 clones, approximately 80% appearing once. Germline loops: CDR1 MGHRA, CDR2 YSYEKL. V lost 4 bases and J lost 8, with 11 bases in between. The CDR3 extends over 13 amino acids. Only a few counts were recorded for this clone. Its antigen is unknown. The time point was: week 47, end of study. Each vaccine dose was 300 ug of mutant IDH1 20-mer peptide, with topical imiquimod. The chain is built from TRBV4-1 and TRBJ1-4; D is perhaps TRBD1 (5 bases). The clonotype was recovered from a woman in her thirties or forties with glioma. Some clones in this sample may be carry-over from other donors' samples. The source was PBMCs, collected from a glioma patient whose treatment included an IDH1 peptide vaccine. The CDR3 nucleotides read TGCGCCAGCAGCCCTTTTTCAGGGGAAAAACTGTTTTTT. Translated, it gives CASSPFSGEKLFF.